These 8 T cell receptor beta chains were all obtained from the same sample, sequenced in a study of blood T cell repertoires in COVID-19. Only in-frame clones appear in the TCRdb table, and some are missing; sequencing was by immunoSEQ multiplex PCR. This sample has around 100,000 clones, with 85% to 90% found just once. Sample: peripheral blood. These receptors were collected from a human donor in a cohort sampled during active COVID-19.

This clone was seen once. V usage is TRBV28 and J usage is TRBJ1-5; TRBD1 is a possible D gene (5 bases). Germline V gene data show CDR1 as MDHEN and CDR2 as SYDVKM. Trimming took 4 bases from V and 5 from J, leaving 24 bases between them. The CDR3 spans 18 residues. This chain's CDR3 is CASSSGGWRGYQDQPQHF. In DNA, the CDR3 is TGTGCCAGCAGTTCCGGGGGGTGGAGGGGATATCAAGATCAGCCCCAGCATTTT.

As DNA, the CDR3 is TGTGCCATCAGTGAGTTGAAAGGGTATAGCGGGCCCCAGACCCAGTACTTC. This gives the protein CAISELKGYSGPQTQYF. This chain joins TRBV10-3 and TRBJ2-5, with 7 nucleotides matching TRBD2. Looked up from germline, CDR1 is ENHRY and CDR2 is SYGVKD. After removal of 1 base from V and 6 bases from J, the junction contained 14 bases not matched to a gene. The CDR3 has 17 amino acids.

This rearrangement joins TRBV5-5 to TRBJ2-7; D not certain. The germline CDR1 and CDR2 sequences are SGHKS and YYEKEE (reference sequence). V was clipped by 5 bases and J by 7 bases, with 16 bases between them. The CDR3 has 13 residues. The DNA of the CDR3 is TGTGCCAGCAGTTTCCAGGTGCATGGGGAGCAGTACTTC. Translation: CASSFQVHGEQYF.

This clone appeared a few times. The genes are TRBV6-6 and TRBJ1-5; D is unclear. Trimming took off 2 bases at V and 4 bases at J, with 6 bases between the two ends. Germline V gene data show CDR1 as MNHNY and CDR2 as SVGAGI (reference sequence). CDR3 length: 13 amino acids. CDR3 loop: CASSYQTNQPQHF. CDR3 DNA sequence: TGTGCCAGCAGTTACCAAACTAATCAGCCCCAGCATTTT.

The CDR3 sequence is CASSPRTIRSRAGDTGELFF. The CDR3 DNA reads as TGTGCCAGCAGCCCCAGGACAATAAGGTCTCGAGCGGGAGACACCGGGGAGCTGTTTTTT. The chain employs TRBV9 and TRBJ2-2; TRBD2 matches 8 bases. The CDR3 loop spans 20 amino acids. The trim removed 4 bases at V and 3 bases at J, leaving 20 bases unmatched. CDR1 and CDR2 from the germline V gene are SGDLS and YYNGEE.

The CDR3 DNA sequence: TGTGCCAGCAGCGCCCAGGGAAGGGTGAATCAGCCCCAGCATTTT. Its protein is CASSAQGRVNQPQHF. The rearrangement joins TRBV7-2 to TRBJ1-5; D might be TRBD1 (5 bases). The CDR3 spans 15 residues. Germline values: CDR1 SGHTA, CDR2 FQGNSA. The ends were cut back, 5 bases at V and 4 bases at J, with 15 bases in the middle.

The V and J genes are TRBV3-1 (or the pseudogene TRBV3-2) and TRBJ1-1; D is uncertain. The CDR3 spans 11 residues. Trimming stripped 3 bases from V and 8 bases from J, with 7 bases between. From germline, CDR1 is LGHDT and CDR2 YNNKEL (reference sequence). The CDR3: CASSHESEAFF. CDR3 bases: TGTGCCAGCAGCCACGAGTCGGAAGCTTTCTTT.

This rearrangement joins TRBV18 to TRBJ2-7; 9 nucleotides align to TRBD1. The CDR3 is 16 residues long. The germline V gene has CDR1 KGHSH and CDR2 LQKENI. Trimming removed 5 bases from V and 0 bases from J; junction bases left unmatched: 8. The CDR3 sequence is CASSERGQGNSYEQYF. CDR3 DNA: TGTGCCAGCTCAGAGCGAGGACAGGGGAACTCCTACGAGCAGTACTTC. Using reference TRBV18 and TRBJ2-7 for the parts outside the CDR3, the full variable domain is NAGVMQNPRHLVRRRGQEARLRCSPMKGHSHVYWYRQLPEEGLKFMVYLQKENIIDESGMPKERFSAEFPKEGPSILRIQQVVRGDSAAYFCASSERGQGNSYEQYFGPGTRLTVT.